The rows below give T cell receptor beta chains drawn from one sample of a study of PD-L1 blockade in urothelial cancer. Generated by immunoSEQ multiplex PCR, the TCRdb table keeps only in-frame clones and is missing some. In the table there are some 23,000 clones, 82% of which are singletons. Sequences were derived from PBMCs, sampled around atezolizumab (anti-PD-L1) treatment. The receptor source for this set is an older man with urothelial cancer. Each CDR3 is given with its conserved first and last residue. D genes are given only for firm matches. Clone size, where shown, is once, few, many, or a class for clones that have expanded.

>once|TRBJ1-1|TRBV5-1|TRBD1
CASSPAGGNTEAFF
TGCGCCAGCAGTCCCGCAGGGGGGAACACTGAAGCTTTCTTT
>NA|TRBJ1-1|TRBV12-5|TRBD1
CASGLWQGAGTEAFF
TGTGCTAGTGGTTTGTGGCAGGGGGCCGGCACTGAAGCTTTCTTT
>NA|TRBJ1-2|TRBV19|NA
CASSIVPVRGSGYTF
TGTGCCAGTAGTATAGTTCCCGTTAGGGGTTCTGGCTACACCTTC
>NA|TRBJ2-1|TRBV6-5|NA
CASSPSQGPDEQFF
TGTGCCAGCAGTCCATCACAGGGACCGGATGAGCAGTTCTTC
>NA|TRBJ2-6|TRBV11-3|NA
CASSLDGSARTNVLTF
TGTGCCAGCAGCTTAGATGGGTCGGCTAGGACCAACGTCCTGACTTTC
>once|TRBJ2-3|TRBV5-5|TRBD1
CASSFTGADTQYF
TGTGCCAGCAGCTTTACAGGGGCAGATACGCAGTATTTT
>NA|TRBJ2-2|TRBV9|NA
CASSVGGRINTGELFF
TGTGCCAGCAGCGTAGGTGGGAGGATAAACACCGGGGAGCTGTTTTTT
>NA|TRBJ1-4|TRBV30|NA
CAWSDHMGRAGEKLFF
TGTGCCTGGAGTGACCACATGGGCAGGGCTGGGGAAAAACTGTTTTTT
>NA|TRBJ2-2|TRBV7-9|TRBD2
CASSGTSGRSTGELFF
TGTGCCAGCAGCGGGACTAGCGGGAGAAGCACCGGGGAGCTGTTTTTT
>NA|TRBJ1-2|TRBV13|NA
CASSLGRERDNYGYTF
TGTGCCAGCAGCTTAGGTCGGGAACGGGATAACTATGGCTACACCTTC
>NA|TRBJ2-1|TRBV5-1|TRBD2
CASSLRLGGLAGTNEQFF
TGCGCCAGCAGCTTGCGCTTGGGAGGACTAGCGGGAACCAATGAGCAGTTCTTC
>NA|TRBJ1-4|TRBV5-1|TRBD1
CASSPGQILSTNEKLFF
TGCGCCAGCAGCCCGGGACAGATCCTCTCAACTAATGAAAAACTGTTTTTT
>NA|TRBJ2-7|TRBV4-3|NA
CASSQAYSGQPYEQYF
TGCGCCAGCAGCCAAGCCTATAGCGGACAACCCTACGAGCAGTACTTC
>NA|TRBJ2-1|TRBV10-3|NA
CAISEMAGSGNEQFF
TGTGCCATCAGTGAGATGGCGGGGTCGGGGAATGAGCAGTTCTTC
>NA|TRBJ2-5|TRBV28|NA
CASSLQRLWYF
TGTGCCAGCAGTTTACAGCGATTGTGGTACTTC
>NA|TRBJ1-3|TRBV5-8|TRBD1
CASSLGQVSGNTIYF
TGTGCCAGCAGCCTCGGACAGGTCTCTGGAAACACCATATATTTT
>NA|TRBJ2-1|TRBV11-3|NA
CARRVADHISSYNEQFF
TGTGCCCGACGGGTGGCGGATCACATAAGCTCCTACAATGAGCAGTTCTTC
>NA|TRBJ1-4|TRBV20-1|NA
CSAFSGGPLFF
TGCAGTGCTTTCTCCGGGGGGCCACTGTTTTTT
>NA|TRBJ2-5|TRBV11-2|NA
CASSLDYSGLGVVETQYF
TGTGCCAGCAGCTTAGATTACAGCGGGCTGGGGGTTGTCGAGACCCAGTACTTC
>NA|TRBJ2-6|TRBV5-1|TRBD1
CASRWDSAGANVLTF
TGCGCCAGCAGGTGGGACAGCGCTGGGGCCAACGTCCTGACTTTC
>NA|TRBJ2-1|TRBV19|TRBD2
CASSIAGVGSYNEQFF
TGTGCCAGTAGTATTGCGGGAGTGGGATCCTACAATGAGCAGTTCTTC
>NA|TRBJ1-3|TRBV19|NA
CASSLNDRHQGDTIYF
TGTGCCAGTAGTCTTAACGACCGACATCAAGGGGACACCATATATTTT
>NA|TRBJ2-2|TRBV7-9|TRBD2
CASSGRLAQNTGELFF
TGTGCCAGCAGCGGACGACTAGCGCAGAACACCGGGGAGCTGTTTTTT
>few|TRBJ2-1|TRBV20-1|NA
CSAGYNEQFF
TGCAGTGCCGGCTACAATGAGCAGTTCTTC
>NA|TRBJ2-2|TRBV6-1|NA
CASSVRAPGELFF
TGTGCCAGCAGTGTACGCGCTCCCGGGGAGCTGTTTTTT
>NA|TRBJ2-2|TRBV7-8|NA
CASSFGRAGTGELFF
TGTGCCAGCAGCTTTGGGCGGGCGGGGACCGGGGAGCTGTTTTTT
>NA|TRBJ1-2|TRBV7-8|NA
CASSLGRQLYGYTF
TGTGCCAGCAGCTTAGGGCGGCAGCTCTATGGCTACACCTTC
>NA|TRBJ1-1|TRBV2|TRBD1
CARAQGAEAFF
TGTGCCAGGGCGCAGGGGGCTGAAGCTTTCTTT
>NA|TRBJ2-1|TRBV6-5|TRBD1
CATGQALSNEQFF
TGTGCCACGGGACAGGCCTTAAGCAATGAGCAGTTCTTC
>NA|TRBJ2-1|TRBV18|TRBD2
CASSPGLAEAYNEQFF
TGTGCCAGCTCACCCGGACTAGCGGAAGCATACAATGAGCAGTTCTTC
>NA|TRBJ1-1|TRBV7-9|NA
CASSLQTGNTEAFF
TGTGCCAGCAGCTTACAAACCGGGAACACTGAAGCTTTCTTT
>NA|TRBJ2-7|TRBV20-1|NA
CSATLSTEQYF
TGCAGTGCTACTCTAAGTACCGAGCAGTACTTC
>NA|TRBJ1-5|TRBV6-1|NA
CASSDTGIGKQPQHF
TGTGCCAGCAGTGATACAGGGATCGGCAAACAGCCCCAGCATTTT
>NA|TRBJ2-3|TRBV7-8|NA
CASSVDITDTQYF
TGTGCCAGCAGCGTTGACATTACAGATACGCAGTATTTT
>NA|TRBJ1-3|TRBV9|NA
CASSVQDDSLSGNTIYF
TGTGCCAGCAGCGTACAAGATGACTCGCTCTCTGGAAACACCATATATTTT
>NA|TRBJ2-7|TRBV5-4|NA
CASSPRRGSGYEQYF
TGTGCCAGCAGCCCCCGAAGGGGGTCGGGTTACGAGCAGTACTTC
>NA|TRBJ2-2|TRBV6-5|NA
CASMPGIGELFF
TGTGCCAGCATGCCGGGGATCGGGGAGCTGTTTTTT
>NA|TRBJ2-5|TRBV6-1|TRBD2
CASSEEAGGQETQYF
TGTGCCAGCAGTGAAGAGGCGGGAGGTCAAGAGACCCAGTACTTC
>NA|TRBJ2-3|TRBV7-2|TRBD2
CASSLGGRTDTQYF
TGTGCCAGCAGCTTAGGCGGGAGGACAGATACGCAGTATTTT
>NA|TRBJ2-5|TRBV7-9|TRBD1
CASSNSGTGRETQYF
TGTGCCAGCAGCAACTCCGGGACAGGGAGAGAGACCCAGTACTTC
>NA|TRBJ2-3|TRBV4-3|NA
CASSQDPDSTDTQYF
TGCGCCAGCAGCCAAGATCCTGACTCGACAGATACGCAGTATTTT
>NA|TRBJ2-7|TRBV27|NA
CASSLWESSYEQYF
TGTGCCAGCAGTTTATGGGAGAGCTCCTACGAGCAGTACTTC
>NA|TRBJ1-5|TRBV28|NA
CASSFYGRPNQPQHF
TGTGCCAGCAGTTTTTACGGCAGGCCAAATCAGCCCCAGCATTTT
>NA|TRBJ2-3|TRBV28|NA
CASMRAATDTQYF
TGTGCCAGCATGCGGGCAGCTACAGATACGCAGTATTTT
>NA|TRBJ2-7|TRBV6-4|TRBD2
CASSDPTSGSFYEQYF
TGTGCCAGCAGTGACCCAACTAGCGGGAGCTTCTACGAGCAGTACTTC
>NA|TRBJ1-1|TRBV13|NA
CASRKDIEAFF
TGTGCCAGCAGGAAAGACATCGAAGCTTTCTTT
>NA|TRBJ2-2|TRBV6-5|TRBD1
CASTRAGGFTGELFF
TGTGCCAGCACCCGGGCAGGGGGCTTCACCGGGGAGCTGTTTTTT
>NA|TRBJ1-1|TRBV5-5|NA
CASSLPLGRKEAAFF
TGTGCCAGCAGCCTCCCGTTGGGTAGGAAGGAGGCGGCTTTCTTT
>NA|TRBJ2-1|TRBV9|NA
CASSKQSSYNEQFF
TGTGCCAGCAGTAAACAGAGCTCCTACAATGAGCAGTTCTTC
>NA|TRBJ2-1|TRBV6-4|NA
CASSESPNGGYNEQFF
TGTGCCAGCAGTGAGTCGCCCAATGGAGGATACAATGAGCAGTTCTTC
>NA|TRBJ2-2|TRBV19|TRBD2
CASWNGGRNTGELFF
TGTGCCAGTTGGAACGGCGGGAGGAACACCGGGGAGCTGTTTTTT
>NA|TRBJ2-1|TRBV9|NA
CASSVSGRHNEQFF
TGTGCCAGCAGCGTGAGCGGGCGTCACAATGAGCAGTTCTTC
>once|TRBJ1-5|TRBV18|NA
CASSPLAGSNQPQHF
TGTGCCAGCTCACCACTGGCAGGGTCAAATCAGCCCCAGCATTTT
>NA|TRBJ2-2|TRBV10-3|TRBD2
CAITPHSGSAGELFF
TGTGCCATCACCCCCCACAGCGGGAGTGCCGGGGAGCTGTTTTTT
>NA|TRBJ2-1|TRBV28|NA
CASSYTGGEQFF
TGTGCCAGCAGTTATACCGGGGGTGAGCAGTTCTTC
>NA|TRBJ2-6|TRBV27|TRBD1
CASSLSETGFGANVLTF
TGTGCCAGCAGTTTATCCGAGACAGGGTTTGGGGCCAACGTCCTGACTTTC
>NA|TRBJ2-1|TRBV27|NA
CASSSSSYNEQFF
TGTGCCAGCAGTTCCAGCTCCTACAATGAGCAGTTCTTC
>NA|TRBJ2-1|TRBV19|TRBD2
CASKGREAHDEQFF
TGTGCCAGTAAGGGGCGGGAGGCGCACGATGAGCAGTTCTTC